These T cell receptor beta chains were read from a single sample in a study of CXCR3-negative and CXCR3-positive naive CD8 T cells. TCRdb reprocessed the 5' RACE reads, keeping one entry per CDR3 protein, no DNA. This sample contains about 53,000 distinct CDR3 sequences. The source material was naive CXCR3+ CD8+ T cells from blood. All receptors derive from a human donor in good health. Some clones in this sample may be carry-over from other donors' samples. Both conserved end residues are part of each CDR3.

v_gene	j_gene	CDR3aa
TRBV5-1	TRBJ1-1	CASSFEELNTEAFF
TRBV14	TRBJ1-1	CASSQGNRVLAEAFF
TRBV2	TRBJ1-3	CASGDPRAHTSGNTIYF
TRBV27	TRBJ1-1	CASSWGGNTEAFF
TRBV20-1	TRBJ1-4	CSAETGTLGGEKLFF
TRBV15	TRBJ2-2	CATSRDRERTGELFF
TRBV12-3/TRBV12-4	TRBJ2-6	CASSQPGANVLTF
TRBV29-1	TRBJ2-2	CSVDTGLTGELFF
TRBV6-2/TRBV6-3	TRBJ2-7	CASSYVFAGGTDYEQYF
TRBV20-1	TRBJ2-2	CSAIHHTGELFF
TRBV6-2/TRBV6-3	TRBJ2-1	CASSYQGDNEQFF
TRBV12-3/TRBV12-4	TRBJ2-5	CASRTGGAGETQYF
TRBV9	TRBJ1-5	CASSVESGAPQHF
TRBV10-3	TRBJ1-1	CAISLRTGGTMNTEAFF
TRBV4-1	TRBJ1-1	CASSQIYGTGGSQAFF
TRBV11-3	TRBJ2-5	CASSAGQGPQETQYF
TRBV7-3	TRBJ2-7	CASSLGTPALDEQYF
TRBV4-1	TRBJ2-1	CASSLRRGGGDGEQFF
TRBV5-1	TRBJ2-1	CASRFAGQTLNEQFF
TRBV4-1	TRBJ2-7	CASSQDQEQYF